One and the same sample provided the 19 T cell receptor beta chains below, sequenced in a study of T cells in Graves' hyperthyroidism and ophthalmopathy (dated by TCRdb to between 2018 and 2020). Library preparation employed multiplex PCR. The instrument was an Illumina HiSeq 2000. The TCR beta CDR3 regions were amplified from RNA transcripts. The TCR CDR3 was subjected to a first round of RT-PCR using the HTBI primer set and the Qiagen OneStep RT-PCR kit. Through fastp at Q25 and MiXCR, TCRdb rebuilt clones from the public reads, retaining in-frame beta chains. Entries are consolidated by CDR3 protein sequence, retaining the most common genes and DNA. This sample lists hundreds of thousands of distinct CDR3 sequences; approximately 17% were detected once. The ten most abundant clones make up roughly 18% of the sample. Sequenced material: blood. The receptors derive from a woman younger than 35 with Graves' ophthalmopathy.

The rearrangement joins TRBV20-1 to TRBJ1-2; TRBD1 matches at 7 bases. The ends lost 5 bases at V and 4 bases at J; junction bases unmatched: 13. CDR1 DFQATT and CDR2 SNEGSKA come from the germline V gene (reference sequence). This CDR3 contains 15 residues. In DNA, the CDR3 is TGCAGTGCTCTCCTCTGGGACAGATCCTTCTATGGCTACACCTTC. It encodes CSALLWDRSFYGYTF.

The chain carries TRBV20-1 and TRBJ2-5; TRBD2 matches 15 bases. The germline gives CDR1 DFQATT, CDR2 SNEGSKA (reference sequence). V lost 6 bases and J lost 1; bases outside the gene matches: 12. This CDR3 spans 18 amino acids. CDR3 sequence reads: CSAVPGLAGGLIQETQYF. CDR3 DNA: TGCAGTGCAGTTCCGGGACTAGCGGGGGGCCTGATCCAAGAGACCCAGTACTTC.

The chain has TRBV9 and TRBJ2-5, with a tentative D call TRBD1 (5 bases). Per the germline V gene, CDR1 is SGDLS and CDR2 is YYNGEE. The CDR3 covers 14 residues. V lost 0 bases and J lost 3, with 9 bases in between. The CDR3 loop is CASSVDPGKETQYF. CDR3 coding DNA: TGTGCCAGCAGCGTAGATCCAGGGAAAGAGACCCAGTACTTC.

This clonotype was detected ten times or more. The chain couples TRBV12-3 or TRBV12-4 to TRBJ2-1; D gene uncertain. The ends were cut back, 1 base at V and 8 bases at J, with 9 bases in the middle. CDR3 length equals 13 residues. The CDR3 DNA follows: TGTGCCAGCAGTTTAGTATTTTTCTATGAGCAGTTCTTC. This sequence encodes CASSLVFFYEQFF.

A remark on this clonotype: It may be a read error: a sequence one base away is much more abundant. Written as DNA, the CDR3 is TGTGCCAGCAGCTTACGGGCTAGCTGGACAACTCCAGAGACCCAGTACTTC. This codes for CASSLRASWTTPETQYF. The chain uses TRBV5-5 and TRBJ2-5; perhaps D is TRBD1 or TRBD2 (5 bases each). Germline CDR1 is SGHKS and CDR2 is YYEKEE (reference sequence). The V end lost 2 bases, the J end lost 4 bases, and 21 bases lay between the germline ends. The CDR3 covers 17 residues.

The sample holds many counts of this clonotype. The chain links TRBV7-9 to TRBJ1-2; 7 nucleotides agree with TRBD1. J gave up 2 bases and V 5 bases, and 11 bases lay outside the gene matches. CDR3 length: 16 amino acids. Germline CDR1 SEHNR, CDR2 FQNEAQ (reference sequence). The CDR3 protein is CASSRGTEDQNYGYTF. The CDR3 DNA sequence: TGTGCCAGCAGCCGAGGGACAGAAGATCAAAACTATGGCTACACCTTC.

This clonotype was recorded a few times. The junction does not match germline at one end; this may be a read error. This chain connects TRBV7-3 to TRBJ2-5; no clear D gene. This CDR3 comprises 13 residues. Per the germline V gene, CDR1 is SGHTA and CDR2 is FQGTGA. The CDR3: CATSRDLEETQYF. DNA for the CDR3: TGTGCCACCAGCAGAGATCTTGAGGAGACCCAGTACTTC.

The chain carries TRBV28 and TRBJ2-7; weak D call: TRBD1 (6 bases). Germline V lookup: CDR1 MDHEN, CDR2 SYDVKM. The CDR3 extends over 15 amino acids. Trimming cost V 6 bases and J 5 bases, with 20 bases left between them. In DNA form, the CDR3 reads TGTGCCAGCAGCTCTCCTCAGGGGAAAGGGAACGAGCAGTACTTC. It is translated as CASSSPQGKGNEQYF.

The chain uses TRBV4-3 and TRBJ1-6; D perhaps matches TRBD1 (6 bases). CDR3 length: 15 residues. The V and J ends lost 0 bases and 14 bases respectively, with 17 bases between them. The germline V gene encodes CDR1 LGHNA and CDR2 YSLEER. Here the CDR3 reads CASSQEMRGGQALHF. CDR3 nucleotides: TGCGCCAGCAGCCAAGAGATGAGAGGGGGACAAGCCCTCCACTTT.

This clonotype was counted many times. CDR3 DNA: TGTGCCAGCAGCCCAGAGACTAGCGGGAGCTATGAGCAGTTCTTC. It codes for CASSPETSGSYEQFF. The rearrangement links TRBV7-8 to TRBJ2-1, with 12 bases lining up with TRBD2. This CDR3 is built from 15 residues. V was clipped by 5 bases and J by 8 bases; unmatched bases: 7. Germline V CDR1 and CDR2: SGHVS, FQNEAQ.

The table lists this clonotype with a few counts. The chain uses TRBV29-1 and TRBJ1-1; D unresolved. The CDR3 length is 12 residues. The ends were cut back, 5 bases at V and 1 base at J, with 8 bases in the middle. Germline CDR1 reads SQVTM; CDR2 reads ANQGSEA. CDR3 amino acids: CSVMPPNTEAFF. DNA of the CDR3: TGCAGCGTTATGCCCCCGAACACTGAAGCTTTCTTT.

This clonotype appeared many times. The gene calls are TRBV30 and TRBJ2-7; TRBD2 matches at 7 bases. Germline V CDR1 and CDR2: GTSNPN, SVGIG (reference sequence). V shed 1 base and J 2 bases; nucleotides not matched to a gene: 5. The CDR3 is 14 residues long. CDR3 region: CAWSAGLSPYEQYF. The CDR3 region has the DNA TGTGCCTGGAGTGCGGGACTATCCCCCTACGAGCAGTACTTC.

In this sample, this clonotype turned up many times. J is TRBJ2-7 and V is TRBV27; D is ambiguous. Between the trimmed V and J ends, which lost 8 bases and 5 bases, there was a span of 19 bases. This CDR3 is 14 amino acids long. Germline V gives CDR1 MNHEY, CDR2 SMNVEV (reference sequence). In nucleotides, the CDR3 is TGTGCCAGCGGACCACCGGGCCCGGAGAACGAGCAGTACTTC. Residues: CASGPPGPENEQYF.

There are many counts of this clonotype. The V gene is TRBV6-4, the J gene TRBJ2-3; 7 nucleotides align to TRBD2. Germline CDR1 and CDR2: MRHNA and SNTAGT. Trimming cost V 2 bases and J 0 bases; bases outside gene matches: 8. The CDR3 spans 17 residues. CDR3 region: CASSDNPAGSSTDTQYF. DNA for the CDR3: TGTGCCAGCAGTGACAACCCAGCGGGAAGTAGCACAGATACGCAGTATTTT.

This clonotype appeared many times. The rearrangement links TRBV12-3 or TRBV12-4 to TRBJ1-1, with D perhaps matching TRBD1 (6 bases). V lost 7 bases and J lost 3, with 15 bases in between. This CDR3 comprises 14 residues. The CDR3 spells CASTLQGKDTEAFF. For the CDR3, the DNA is TGTGCCAGCACTCTACAGGGCAAGGACACTGAAGCTTTCTTT.

Only a few counts were recorded for this clonotype. V is TRBV4-3 and J is TRBJ1-4, with a tentative D call TRBD1 (6 bases). V lost 0 bases to trimming and J lost 7 bases, with 12 bases between them. CDR1 is LGHNA, CDR2 YSLEER, per germline. This CDR3 is built from 15 residues. The CDR3 coding sequence is TGCGCCAGCAGCCAAGATCGGGGGGCGGGTGAAAAACTGTTTTTT. Translated, it gives CASSQDRGAGEKLFF.

The V gene is TRBV19, the J gene TRBJ2-7; 8 bases agree with TRBD2. V shed 3 bases and J 3 bases; nucleotides not matched to a gene: 10. The CDR3 consists of 16 residues. Germline V lookup: CDR1 LNHDA, CDR2 SQIVND (reference sequence). The CDR3 sequence is CASSMTSARLDYEQYF. CDR3 DNA: TGTGCCAGTAGTATGACTAGCGCTCGTCTTGACTACGAGCAGTACTTC.

Regarding this clonotype: At one end the junction does not follow the germline gene, possibly because of a read error. The rearrangement uses TRBV29-1 and TRBJ2-3, with a tentative D call TRBD1 (6 bases). The length of the CDR3 is 14 residues. CDR1 is SQVTM, CDR2 ANQGSEA, per germline. The CDR3 spells CSVEGGRAIDTQYF. CDR3 coding DNA: TGCAGCGTCGAAGGGGGAAGAGCGATTGATACGCAGTATTTT.

This clonotype was counted at least ten times. This chain joins TRBV28 and TRBJ1-1, with 7 bases that match TRBD1. Trimming removed 3 bases from V and 0 bases from J; junction bases left unmatched: 7. The CDR3 is 16 amino acids. CDR1 and CDR2 from the germline V gene are MDHEN and SYDVKM. CDR3 sequence reads: CASSFYPQGMNTEAFF. DNA for the CDR3: TGTGCCAGCAGTTTTTACCCACAGGGGATGAACACTGAAGCTTTCTTT.